Following are 21 T cell receptor beta chains from one sample sequenced in a study of tissue T cells after allogeneic stem cell transplantation. TCRdb's copy holds only in-frame clones and misses some; the assay was immunoSEQ multiplex PCR. The table has about 4,000 clones, around half seen once. The time point is: mouse harvest day 14 after allogeneic transplant. The graft held 10^6 splenic CD5+ T cells and 10^7 T-cell-depleted bone marrow cells. Sequenced material: lymph node tissue. All receptors come from a female BALB/c mouse given C57BL/6 T cells with graft-versus-host disease after an allogeneic hematopoietic cell transplant.

This clone has a handful of counts. Gene names and germline refer to mouse. The read halts 1 residue ahead of the CDR3 end, with the missing end drawn from the germline J gene. This chain links TRBV3 with TRBJ2-5; 11 bases are a match to TRBD2. Germline assignment: CDR1 SNHLY and CDR2 FYNGKV (reference sequence). V shed 4 bases, J shed 4 bases, and the junction held 1 base outside the gene matches. The CDR3 has 14 amino acids. CDR3 loop: CASSWDWGKDTQYF. CDR3 bases read: TGTGCCAGCAGCTGGGACTGGGGGAAAGACACCCAGTAC.

About this clone itself: Gene names follow the mouse nomenclature. With the read ending 1 residue before the CDR3 end, the germline J gene is used to fill in that end. The gene calls are TRBV23 and TRBJ1-4; the table's D call, TRBD1, has no DNA check behind it. The germline V gene encodes CDR1 KGHTA and CDR2 FQNQQP. This CDR3 contains 14 residues. The CDR3 bases that were read are TGCTCCAGCAGTCAATCCAATTCCAACGAAAGATTATTT. Translated, it gives CSSSQSNSNERLF. The complete CDR3 sequence is CSSSQSNSNERLFF.

As concerns this clone: The gene names given are mouse names. Coverage ceases 1 residue before the CDR3 finishes, and the germline J gene fills in the end. The chain joins TRBV12-1 to TRBJ2-3; TRBD2 matches at 7 bases. The CDR3 sequence is 14 residues long. The V and J ends lost 2 bases and 5 bases, in that order; junction bases with no gene match: 6. The germline gives CDR1 SGHSN, CDR2 HYEKVE. The covered CDR3 bases are TGTGCCAGCTCTCGGGGGGGAAGGGGAGAAACGCTGTAT. It translates to CASSRGGRGETLY. The full CDR3 protein is CASSRGGRGETLYF.

This clone was counted a single time. Germline and genes here are mouse. The CDR3 goes on 1 residue after the read ends, and that part is filled in from the germline J gene. The chain carries TRBV13-2 and TRBJ2-4, with 12 bases aligning to TRBD2. V lost 7 bases, J lost 0 bases, and 3 bases stayed unmatched. The CDR3 runs to 15 residues. Germline V gene data show CDR1 as NNHNN and CDR2 as SYGAGS (reference sequence). The CDR3 protein is CASRLGGRSQNTLYF. CDR3 DNA, as far as it was read: TGTGCCAGCAGACTGGGGGGGCGCAGTCAAAACACCTTGTAC.

There are a few counts of this clone. The genes and germline here are from mouse. The read ends 1 residue early relative to the CDR3; the germline J gene fills the gap. The J gene is TRBJ2-7, the V gene TRBV3; D perhaps matches TRBD2 (6 bases). This CDR3 comprises 14 residues. CDR1 and CDR2 from the germline V gene are SNHLY and FYNGKV (reference sequence). V shed 2 bases and J shed 6 bases, with 14 bases lying between them. The CDR3 loop is CASSLRGEFLEQYF. The sequenced part of the CDR3 DNA is TGTGCCAGCAGCTTACGGGGGGAATTTCTTGAACAGTAC.

Remarks on this clone: Germline and genes: mouse. The CDR3 is cut off 1 residue early in the read; its end comes from the germline J gene. The rearrangement joins TRBV16 to TRBJ2-5; D uncertain. Looked up from germline, CDR1 is SGHSA and CDR2 is FRNQAP. The CDR3 spans 14 residues. The V end lost 0 bases, the J end lost 0 bases, and 4 bases lay between the germline ends. CDR3 sequence reads: CASSLEGNQDTQYF. The sequenced CDR3 bases are TGTGCAAGCAGCTTAGAGGGGAACCAAGACACCCAGTAC.

Worth noting for this clone: Mouse gene names and germline throughout. The sequenced CDR3 bases are TGCACCTGCAGTGCAGCCAATTCTGGAAATACGCTCTAT. Translating gives CTCSAANSGNTLY. Given in full, the CDR3 is CTCSAANSGNTLYF. This chain links TRBV1 with TRBJ1-3; unclear D gene. With the read ending 1 residue before the CDR3 end, the germline J gene is used to fill in that end. Germline V lookup: CDR1 NSQYPW, CDR2 LRSPGD (reference sequence). Trimming took off 1 base at V and 0 bases at J, with 4 bases between the two ends. The CDR3 length is 14 residues.

Points on this clone: All gene names here are mouse names. The read comes to an end 1 residue before the CDR3 does, leaving the germline J gene to fill in the end. This sequence joins TRBV19 and TRBJ2-7; D unclear. V was cut by 4 bases and J by 4 bases, with 6 bases left in between. The CDR3 is 11 residues long. Germline loops: CDR1 FNHDT, CDR2 SITEND (reference sequence). CDR3 sequence: CASSDGYEQYF. CDR3 bases read: TGTGCCAGCAGTGACGGTTATGAACAGTAC.

This clone came up a few times. Gene names follow the mouse nomenclature. The CDR3 goes on 1 residue after the read ends, and that part is filled in from the germline J gene. This chain links TRBV3 with TRBJ2-7, with TRBD2 identical over 10 bases. Germline assignment: CDR1 SNHLY and CDR2 FYNGKV (reference sequence). The length of the CDR3 is 15 residues. V was clipped by 5 bases and J by 1 base; unmatched bases: 5. The CDR3 here is CASSPYWGGSYEQYF. The sequenced part of the CDR3 DNA is TGTGCCAGCAGCCCCTACTGGGGGGGATCCTATGAACAGTAC.

With respect to this clone: Mouse gene names and germline throughout. The read falls 1 residue short of the CDR3 end, and the missing part is taken from the germline J gene. The rearrangement links TRBV13-3 to TRBJ2-7; 10 bases map to TRBD2. The germline CDR1 and CDR2 sequences are NNHDY and SYVADS. With V trimmed by 4 bases and J by 4 bases, 2 bases remained unmatched. This CDR3 contains 13 residues. CDR3 residues: CASSPGLGYEQYF. The sequenced CDR3 bases are TGTGCCAGCAGTCCGGGACTGGGGTATGAACAGTAC.

Concerning this clone itself: Mouse germline and gene names are used. Here the CDR3 reads CASRGTGGGTEVFF. The DNA read from the CDR3 is TGTGCCAGCAGGGGAACAGGGGGCGGCACAGAAGTCTTC. The V call is TRBV15, the J call TRBJ1-1; 9 bases line up with TRBD1. The read gets to within 1 residue of the CDR3 end, and the germline J gene fills in the rest. The CDR3 runs to 14 residues. The J segment lost 4 bases and the V segment lost 6 bases, leaving 6 bases of the junction unmatched. Germline V CDR1 and CDR2: SGHND, FRSKSL.

Sample share makes this clone medium-sized. Mouse gene names and germline throughout. The read terminates 1 residue before the CDR3 end, so the remaining end is supplied by the germline J gene. The V call is TRBV26, the J call TRBJ2-1, with a possible D match to TRBD1 (5 bases). The V gene's germline CDR1 is KGHPV and CDR2 FQNQEV (reference sequence). The CDR3 is 14 amino acids. V shed 5 bases and J shed 0 bases, with 8 bases lying between them. The CDR3: CASSTRVNYAEQFF. The part of the CDR3 DNA that was read is TGTGCCAGCAGTACCAGGGTTAACTATGCTGAGCAGTTC.

This clone was observed once. Gene names are mouse gene names. The read is 1 residue too short to cover the CDR3 end, so that end is filled in from the germline J gene. The V and J genes are TRBV13-1 and TRBJ2-2, with TRBD2 matching over 13 bases. The CDR3 runs 15 residues. With V trimmed by 3 bases and J by 6 bases, 2 bases remained unmatched. Germline-derived CDR1 and CDR2 are NSHNY and SYGAGN. Partial CDR3 DNA: TGTGCCAGCAGTGTTGGACTGGGGGGGCCCGGGCAGCTCTAC. Residues: CASSVGLGGPGQLY. The complete CDR3 reads CASSVGLGGPGQLYF.

Comment on this clone: Germline and genes here are mouse. The read finishes 1 residue shy of the CDR3 end, and the germline J gene is used to complete it. This chain uses TRBV15 with TRBJ2-7; D call uncertain. The germline V gene encodes CDR1 SGHND and CDR2 FRSKSL. Trimming stripped 1 base from V and 0 bases from J, with 7 bases between. The length of the CDR3 is 14 residues. The CDR3 is CASSLDRSSYEQYF. CDR3 DNA (partial): TGTGCCAGCAGTTTAGACAGAAGCTCCTATGAACAGTAC.

As for this clone: The germline and genes are mouse ones. The read ends 1 residue before the CDR3 terminus; that terminus is restored from the germline J gene. The gene calls are TRBV13-3 and TRBJ2-1, with D possibly matching TRBD1 (6 bases). The CDR3 sequence is 13 residues long. The ends were cut back, 4 bases at V and 4 bases at J, with 9 bases in the middle. Germline loops: CDR1 NNHDY, CDR2 SYVADS. CDR3 protein: CASSPGHYAEQFF. CDR3 DNA, as far as it was read: TGTGCCAGCAGTCCGGGACATTATGCTGAGCAGTTC.

This clone turned up a few times. Genes here carry mouse names. Read coverage stops 1 residue before the CDR3 terminus; the germline J gene supplies the remainder. This chain connects TRBV1 to TRBJ1-1; tentatively, D is TRBD1 (6 bases). CDR1 and CDR2 (germline): NSQYPW, LRSPGD (reference sequence). The CDR3 is made up of 14 amino acids. The V end lost 3 bases, the J end lost 3 bases, and 11 bases lay between the germline ends. The sequenced CDR3 bases are TGCACCTGCAGTGCGCGGACAGAATACACAGAAGTCTTC. It is translated as CTCSARTEYTEVF. The entire CDR3 is CTCSARTEYTEVFF.

As for this clone: Mouse gene names apply. The read terminates 1 residue before the CDR3 end, so the remaining end is supplied by the germline J gene. The chain combines TRBV26 with TRBJ1-2; D is undetermined. V was clipped by 2 bases and J by 0 bases, with 7 bases between them. The V gene's germline CDR1 is KGHPV and CDR2 FQNQEV (reference sequence). This CDR3 has 14 residues. CDR3 bases read: TGTGCCAGCAGTCTGACACTTGCAAACTCCGACTACACC. It translates to CASSLTLANSDYT. The whole CDR3 is CASSLTLANSDYTF.

This clone was counted between two and nine times. A read error may be the cause here, since a much bigger clone is one base away. Mouse germline and gene names are used. The DNA ends 1 residue before the CDR3 does, and the rest of the CDR3 is filled in from the germline J gene. This rearrangement joins TRBV12-1 to TRBJ1-4; a weak D match, TRBD1 (5 bases). V lost 3 bases, J lost 4 bases, and 11 bases lay in between. The CDR3 covers 14 residues. The germline CDR1 and CDR2 sequences are SGHSN and HYEKVE. The CDR3: CASSSGTGNERLFF. The DNA read from the CDR3 is TGTGCCAGCTCTTCCGGGACGGGCAACGAAAGATTATTT.

This clone has a single count. Gene names follow the mouse nomenclature. The observed sequence ends 1 residue before the CDR3 terminus, with the missing tail filled in from the germline J gene. The chain recombines TRBV12-1 with TRBJ1-1, with 8 bases fitting TRBD1. V trimming: 4 bases; J trimming: 4 bases; junction bases outside the gene matches: 7. Germline V gene sequence: CDR1 SGHSN, CDR2 HYEKVE. The CDR3 covers 14 residues. The CDR3 DNA, read in part, is TGTGCCAGCTCCCTTCAGGGGGCCCGCACAGAAGTCTTC. Amino acids: CASSLQGARTEVF. The whole CDR3 is CASSLQGARTEVFF. Full variable domain (rest looked up from reference TRBV12-1 and TRBJ1-1): DSGVVQSPRHIIKEKGGRSVLTCIPISGHSNVVWYQQTLGKELKFLIQHYEKVERDKGFLPSRFSVQQFDDYHSEMNMSALELEDSAMYFCASSLQGARTEVFFGKGTRLTVV.

In regard to this clone: Germline and genes: mouse. Read coverage stops 1 residue before the CDR3 terminus; the germline J gene supplies the remainder. The chain joins TRBV2 to TRBJ2-5, with D perhaps matching TRBD1 (5 bases). CDR3 length: 13 amino acids. CDR1 is LGHNA, CDR2 YSYQKL, per germline. The ends were cut back, 0 bases at V and 5 bases at J, with 6 bases in the middle. The CDR3: CASSQERGDTQYF. CDR3 DNA (partial): TGTGCCAGCAGCCAAGAGAGGGGAGACACCCAGTAC.

This clone was seen a handful of times. Germline and genes: mouse. The read ends 1 residue shy of where the CDR3 ends; the end is completed using the germline J gene. The V gene is TRBV26, the J gene TRBJ2-7; 10 nucleotides line up with TRBD2. This CDR3 has 17 amino acids. J was trimmed by 3 bases and V by 0 bases; bases with no gene match: 8. The germline V gene has CDR1 KGHPV and CDR2 FQNQEV (reference sequence). The covered CDR3 bases are TGTGCCAGCAGTCTGTCGCCAGACTGGGGGGCCCTCTATGAACAGTAC. Protein sequence: CASSLSPDWGALYEQY. The entire CDR3 reads CASSLSPDWGALYEQYF.